These T cell receptor beta chains were read from a single sample in a study of blood T cell repertoires in COVID-19. Assay: immunoSEQ multiplex PCR; the TCRdb copy retains only in-frame clones and omits some. The sample records about 380,000 clones, 85% being singletons. Sequences were obtained from peripheral blood. Every receptor here comes from a woman between 18 and 29 years old with acute or convalescent COVID-19. CDR3s include the opening cysteine and the closing phenylalanine or tryptophan. Fields, in order: clone size, J gene, V gene, CDR3 protein. Not every row has a clone size; where given, it reads once, few, many or a size class.

size: .
J: TRBJ1-6
V: TRBV5-6
CDR3: CASSLNDQEYSPLHF

size: .
J: TRBJ2-3
V: TRBV9
CDR3: CASSVEGSTDTQYF

size: few
J: TRBJ2-3
V: TRBV5-1
CDR3: CASSLDGGPTDTQYF

size: .
J: TRBJ2-6
V: TRBV29-1
CDR3: CSTGGQGQSGANVLTF

size: .
J: TRBJ1-1
V: TRBV6-5
CDR3: CASSALQGGNTEAFF

size: .
J: TRBJ2-7
V: TRBV11-2
CDR3: CASSSRGTTGFDEQYF

size: .
J: TRBJ1-3
V: TRBV5-4
CDR3: CASSQGRGHGNTIYF

size: .
J: TRBJ1-3
V: TRBV12-2
CDR3: CASRLDGKIRGAEGDTIYF

size: .
J: TRBJ1-6
V: TRBV4-1
CDR3: CASSHPMGGSLALHF

size: .
J: TRBJ2-5
V: TRBV5-1
CDR3: CASSLEPRLGGETQYF

size: few
J: TRBJ1-1
V: TRBV6-5
CDR3: CASTAGRPKPEAFF